This entry features one T cell receptor (beta chain) sequence. The data stem from a study of blood T cell repertoires in COVID-19. Study details: Samples came from the United States, Italy and Spain, spanning acute and convalescent COVID-19. PBMCs, B-cell-depleted T cells, or T cells were the source of the cDNA or gDNA that made up the material.

As handled by the study authors: From reference gene primer amplification, estimates of nucleated cell counts were derived. Sequenced by immunoSEQ multiplex PCR; TCRdb stores in-frame clones only, minus some. V and J calls and clone size are those listed in that table; D and trimming were worked out from the DNA. The sample lists about 130,000 clones, roughly four fifths occurring once. This CDR3 has 14 residues. After removal of 6 bases from V and 4 bases from J, the junction contained 7 bases not matched to a gene. The germline V gene encodes CDR1 MDHEN and CDR2 SYDVKM. Specimen: peripheral blood. This clonotype was sampled from a woman of 80 years or more with acute or convalescent COVID-19. The rearrangement links TRBV28 to TRBJ2-5, with 8 bases identical to TRBD2. The CDR3, as DNA: TGTGCCAGCAGAGGCGGGGGGTTGGCAGAGACCCAGTACTTC. Protein product: CASRGGGLAETQYF.